The rows below give T cell receptor beta chains drawn from one sample of a study of neurological immune-mediated disorders. Using its own MiXCR run on the 5' RACE reads, TCRdb lists one record per CDR3 protein. The data hold under 70,000 distinct CDR3 sequences, with approximately 25% observed a single time. Input material: PBMCs. These receptors were obtained from a man between 60 and 75 years old with HTLV-1-associated myelopathy (HAM/TSP). The CDR3 runs from the conserved cysteine through the conserved F or W. The order of the fields is D gene, J gene, V gene, clone size, CDR3 protein, CDR3 DNA. The D gene is left open where the match is weak. Clone size is stated in some rows and not others, as once, few, many or a class when expanded.

D gene: NA
J gene: TRBJ2-7
V gene: TRBV3-1
clone size: many
CDR3 protein: CASSLRTALNYEQYF
CDR3 DNA: TGTGCCAGCAGCCTCCGGACAGCGCTTAACTACGAGCAGTACTTC

D gene: TRBD1
J gene: TRBJ2-7
V gene: TRBV3-1
clone size: many
CDR3 protein: CASSYTDRGFEQYF
CDR3 DNA: TGTGCCAGCAGCTACACCGACAGGGGCTTCGAGCAGTACTTC

D gene: NA
J gene: TRBJ1-1
V gene: TRBV5-1
clone size: many
CDR3 protein: CASSLNWVRTEAFF
CDR3 DNA: TGCGCCAGCAGCTTGAATTGGGTCAGGACTGAAGCTTTCTTT

D gene: TRBD2
J gene: TRBJ2-1
V gene: TRBV5-1
clone size: many
CDR3 protein: CASTPSGGGFYNEQFF
CDR3 DNA: TGCGCCAGCACCCCCTCGGGGGGGGGATTTTACAATGAGCAGTTCTTC

D gene: TRBD2
J gene: TRBJ2-5
V gene: TRBV12-3/TRBV12-4
clone size: many
CDR3 protein: CASNEAGGGETQYF
CDR3 DNA: TGTGCCAGCAACGAAGCGGGAGGGGGGGAGACCCAGTACTTC

D gene: NA
J gene: TRBJ1-4
V gene: TRBV6-1
clone size: NA
CDR3 protein: CASSEAAVIREKLFF
CDR3 DNA: TGTGCCAGCAGTGAAGCGGCGGTTATTCGTGAAAAACTGTTTTTT

D gene: NA
J gene: TRBJ2-2
V gene: TRBV12-3/TRBV12-4
clone size: NA
CDR3 protein: CASKGGAVNTGELFF
CDR3 DNA: TGTGCCAGTAAAGGAGGGGCGGTGAACACCGGGGAGCTGTTTTTT

D gene: NA
J gene: TRBJ2-7
V gene: TRBV11-2
clone size: many
CDR3 protein: CASSPEPGYEQYF
CDR3 DNA: TGTGCCAGCAGCCCAGAGCCTGGCTACGAGCAGTACTTC

D gene: TRBD2
J gene: TRBJ2-1
V gene: TRBV3-1
clone size: many
CDR3 protein: CASSQDTGLAGGQQFF
CDR3 DNA: TGTGCCAGCAGCCAAGATACTGGACTAGCGGGAGGGCAGCAGTTCTTC

D gene: TRBD2
J gene: TRBJ2-7
V gene: TRBV27
clone size: many
CDR3 protein: CASSLSIGGYEQYF
CDR3 DNA: TGTGCCAGCAGTCTCTCGATCGGGGGGTACGAGCAGTACTTC

D gene: NA
J gene: TRBJ1-1
V gene: TRBV5-1
clone size: many
CDR3 protein: CASSLGSSTNTEAFF
CDR3 DNA: TGCGCCAGCAGCTTGGGGTCCAGTACCAACACTGAAGCTTTCTTT

D gene: NA
J gene: TRBJ1-1
V gene: TRBV20-1
clone size: many
CDR3 protein: CSANPGTLNTEAFF
CDR3 DNA: TGCAGTGCTAACCCTGGGACTTTGAACACTGAAGCTTTCTTT

D gene: NA
J gene: TRBJ2-1
V gene: TRBV2
clone size: NA
CDR3 protein: CASSGDGYNEQFF
CDR3 DNA: TGTGCCAGCAGTGGGGACGGTTACAATGAGCAGTTCTTC

D gene: TRBD2
J gene: TRBJ2-5
V gene: TRBV29-1
clone size: many
CDR3 protein: CSAAPAGGAETQYF
CDR3 DNA: TGCAGCGCCGCCCCAGCCGGGGGGGCCGAGACCCAGTACTTC

D gene: NA
J gene: TRBJ1-2
V gene: TRBV3-1
clone size: few
CDR3 protein: CASSQDATENYGYTF
CDR3 DNA: TGTGCCAGCAGCCAAGACGCGACAGAAAACTATGGCTACACCTTC

D gene: NA
J gene: TRBJ1-6
V gene: TRBV20-1
clone size: NA
CDR3 protein: CSAMAGGGLGSPLHF
CDR3 DNA: TGCAGTGCTATGGCCGGGGGGGGGCTAGGATCACCCCTCCACTTT

D gene: NA
J gene: TRBJ1-5
V gene: TRBV6-6
clone size: many
CDR3 protein: CASNQGNQPQHF
CDR3 DNA: TGTGCCAGCAACCAGGGAAATCAGCCCCAGCATTTT

D gene: NA
J gene: TRBJ2-2
V gene: TRBV7-8
clone size: many
CDR3 protein: CASSLVRSGTGELFF
CDR3 DNA: TGTGCCAGCAGCTTAGTGCGTTCGGGGACCGGGGAGCTGTTTTTT

D gene: NA
J gene: TRBJ2-7
V gene: TRBV29-1
clone size: once
CDR3 protein: CSVVRAREQYF
CDR3 DNA: TGCAGCGTTGTAAGAGCGCGCGAGCAGTACTTC

D gene: TRBD1
J gene: TRBJ1-2
V gene: TRBV12-3/TRBV12-4
clone size: many
CDR3 protein: CASSLARGQGNYGYTF
CDR3 DNA: TGTGCCAGCAGTTTAGCCCGGGGACAGGGAAACTATGGCTACACCTTC

D gene: TRBD2
J gene: TRBJ2-1
V gene: TRBV6-1
clone size: many
CDR3 protein: CASPFGTSGSYNEQFF
CDR3 DNA: TGTGCCAGCCCATTCGGGACTAGCGGCTCCTACAATGAGCAGTTCTTC

D gene: TRBD2
J gene: TRBJ2-3
V gene: TRBV4-1
clone size: NA
CDR3 protein: CASSRARTSGNSDTQYF
CDR3 DNA: TGCGCCAGCAGCCGGGCCCGGACTAGCGGGAATTCAGATACGCAGTATTTT

D gene: NA
J gene: TRBJ2-3
V gene: TRBV5-1
clone size: many
CDR3 protein: CASSLVGMAVSGTQYF
CDR3 DNA: TGCGCCAGCAGCTTGGTAGGGATGGCGGTATCAGGTACGCAGTATTTT

D gene: TRBD2
J gene: TRBJ2-1
V gene: TRBV7-8
clone size: NA
CDR3 protein: CASSLPSGTYNEQFF
CDR3 DNA: TGTGCCAGCAGCTTACCCAGCGGGACTTACAATGAGCAGTTCTTC

D gene: NA
J gene: TRBJ2-5
V gene: TRBV2
clone size: NA
CDR3 protein: CASSIRGRGETQYF
CDR3 DNA: TGTGCCAGCAGTATCCGGGGGCGCGGAGAGACCCAGTACTTC

D gene: NA
J gene: TRBJ2-1
V gene: TRBV20-1
clone size: few
CDR3 protein: CSSLTEPYNEQFF
CDR3 DNA: TGCAGTTCCCTAACGGAGCCCTACAATGAGCAGTTCTTC

D gene: NA
J gene: TRBJ2-7
V gene: TRBV7-2
clone size: many
CDR3 protein: CASSWGHLSYEQYF
CDR3 DNA: TGTGCCAGCAGCTGGGGACACCTCTCCTACGAGCAGTACTTC

D gene: NA
J gene: TRBJ2-5
V gene: TRBV5-1
clone size: many
CDR3 protein: CASSLGLRETQYF
CDR3 DNA: TGCGCCAGCAGCTTGGGACTGAGGGAGACCCAGTACTTC

D gene: NA
J gene: TRBJ2-6
V gene: TRBV6-5
clone size: NA
CDR3 protein: CASSYSGRPFSGANVLTF
CDR3 DNA: TGTGCCAGCAGTTACTCGGGACGCCCTTTCTCTGGGGCCAACGTCCTGACTTTC

D gene: TRBD2
J gene: TRBJ2-3
V gene: TRBV3-1
clone size: many
CDR3 protein: CASSQEGPGGPPDTQYF
CDR3 DNA: TGTGCCAGCAGCCAAGAAGGGCCGGGAGGGCCCCCAGATACGCAGTATTTT

D gene: NA
J gene: TRBJ2-6
V gene: TRBV5-1
clone size: NA
CDR3 protein: CASSVGDFGSGANVLTF
CDR3 DNA: TGCGCCAGCAGCGTAGGGGACTTCGGCTCTGGGGCCAACGTCCTGACTTTC

D gene: TRBD2
J gene: TRBJ2-1
V gene: TRBV27
clone size: few
CDR3 protein: CASSRVAGGPRNEQFF
CDR3 DNA: TGTGCCAGCAGTAGAGTAGCGGGAGGACCCCGGAATGAGCAGTTCTTC

D gene: NA
J gene: TRBJ2-7
V gene: TRBV10-3
clone size: many
CDR3 protein: CAISGTADEQYF
CDR3 DNA: TGTGCCATCAGTGGGACAGCCGACGAGCAGTACTTC